These T cell receptor beta chains were read from a single sample in a study of T cell responses to AZD1222 COVID-19 vaccine. TCRdb keeps only in-frame clones here, not all; method: immunoSEQ multiplex PCR. The sample lists around 99,000 clones; roughly nine tenths were seen once. This sample comprised peripheral blood, obtained on day 0 of AZD1222 vaccination. All receptors come from an adult in good health. CDR3s include the opening cysteine and the closing phenylalanine or tryptophan. Fields, in order: D gene, V gene, J gene, clone size, CDR3 protein, CDR3 DNA. The D gene is left open where the match is weak. Not every row has a clone size; where given, it reads once, few, many or a size class.

>-|TRBV25-1|TRBJ2-1|-
CASSDLLRSNGGEQFF
TGTGCCAGCAGTGACCTCCTCAGATCGAACGGTGGTGAGCAGTTCTTC
>-|TRBV18|TRBJ1-6|-
CASSRDGAGNSPLHF
TGTGCCAGCTCTCGGGACGGGGCTGGAAATTCACCCCTCCACTTT
>TRBD2|TRBV6-1|TRBJ2-1|-
CASSEGRGLAGGWQFF
TGTGCCAGCAGTGAGGGAAGAGGACTAGCGGGAGGGTGGCAGTTCTTC
>TRBD1|TRBV5-6|TRBJ2-2|-
CASSLEQGADTGELFF
TGTGCCAGCAGCTTGGAACAGGGGGCCGACACCGGGGAGCTGTTTTTT
>-|TRBV9|TRBJ2-2|-
CASSAMGSGPPGELFF
TGTGCCAGCAGCGCTATGGGGTCGGGTCCTCCCGGGGAGCTGTTTTTT
>-|TRBV11-2|TRBJ1-1|once
CASSLGTGREAFF
TGTGCCAGCAGCTTAGGAACAGGCCGTGAAGCTTTCTTT
>-|TRBV27|TRBJ1-1|-
CASSLGSRGNMNTEAFF
TGTGCCAGCAGTTTAGGGAGTAGGGGGAACATGAACACTGAAGCTTTCTTT
>-|TRBV18|TRBJ1-2|-
CASSPIRGGSYGYTF
TGTGCCAGCTCACCGATCCGGGGGGGCAGCTATGGCTACACCTTC
>TRBD1|TRBV9|TRBJ2-7|-
CASSVGRGQHEQYF
TGTGCCAGCAGCGTAGGTAGGGGGCAGCACGAGCAGTACTTC
>TRBD1|TRBV19|TRBJ1-6|once
CASTPRTGGLNSPLHF
TGTGCCAGTACCCCCCGGACAGGGGGGTTAAATTCACCCCTCCACTTT
>TRBD1|TRBV7-6|TRBJ1-3|once
CASSLEGGASIGNTIYF
TGTGCCAGCAGCTTAGAAGGGGGCGCGAGTATCGGAAACACCATATATTTT
>TRBD1|TRBV4-3|TRBJ2-2|-
CASSQGSTGTGHTGELFF
TGCGCCAGCAGCCAAGGAAGCACTGGGACAGGGCACACCGGGGAGCTGTTTTTT
>-|TRBV18|TRBJ1-1|-
CASSPTTGRTEAFF
TGTGCCAGCTCACCGACTACAGGGAGAACTGAAGCTTTCTTT
>-|TRBV27|TRBJ2-1|few
CASSPRVNPYNEQFF
TGTGCCAGCAGTCCACGGGTTAACCCCTACAATGAGCAGTTCTTC
>-|TRBV5-1|TRBJ1-4|-
CASSLSDWGEKLFF
TGCGCCAGCAGCTTGTCTGATTGGGGTGAAAAACTGTTTTTT
>-|TRBV7-9|TRBJ1-1|-
CASSSTGRYTEAFF
TGTGCCAGCAGCTCGACCGGGAGGTACACTGAAGCTTTCTTT
>TRBD1|TRBV9|TRBJ1-2|-
CASRGTGGIDYGYTF
TGTGCCAGCCGCGGGACAGGGGGCATTGACTATGGCTACACCTTC
>TRBD1|TRBV15|TRBJ1-3|-
CATGQGTNTIYF
TGTGCCACCGGACAGGGTACGAACACCATATATTTT
>TRBD2|TRBV5-1|TRBJ2-1|-
CASSLVASGESEQFF
TGCGCCAGCAGCTTGGTGGCTAGCGGGGAGAGTGAGCAGTTCTTC